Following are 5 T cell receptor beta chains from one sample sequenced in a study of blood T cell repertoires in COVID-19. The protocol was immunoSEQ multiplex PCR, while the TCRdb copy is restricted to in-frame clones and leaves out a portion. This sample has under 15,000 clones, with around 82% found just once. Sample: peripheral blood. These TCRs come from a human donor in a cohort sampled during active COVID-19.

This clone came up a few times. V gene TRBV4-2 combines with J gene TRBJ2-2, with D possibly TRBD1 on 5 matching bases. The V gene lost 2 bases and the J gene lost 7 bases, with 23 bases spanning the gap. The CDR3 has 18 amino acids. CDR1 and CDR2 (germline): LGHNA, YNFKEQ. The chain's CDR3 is CASSQSWIADTTIGELFF. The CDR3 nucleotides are TGTGCCAGCAGCCAATCGTGGATCGCGGACACTACTATCGGGGAGCTGTTTTTT.

The CDR3 region has the DNA TGTGCCAGCAGCGCCAGACACCTAAACACTGAAGCTTTCTTT. This translates into CASSARHLNTEAFF. J is TRBJ1-1 and V is TRBV9; D remains ambiguous. Germline V lookup: CDR1 SGDLS, CDR2 YYNGEE. V was trimmed by 3 bases and J by 2 bases, leaving 11 bases between them. The CDR3 contains 14 residues.

The CDR3 sequence: CASSLLRGHEQYF. DNA of the CDR3: TGTGCCAGCAGCTTACTCAGGGGACACGAGCAGTACTTC. This chain joins TRBV7-2 and TRBJ2-7; tentatively, D is TRBD1 (6 bases). Trimming stripped 2 bases from V and 5 bases from J, with 10 bases between. The CDR3 is 13 residues long. Germline values: CDR1 SGHTA, CDR2 FQGNSA. The variable domain in full, completed from reference TRBV7-2 and TRBJ2-7, reads GAGVSQSPSNKVTEKGKDVELRCDPISGHTALYWYRQSLGQGLEFLIYFQGNSAPDKSGLPSDRFSAERTGGSVSTLTIQRTQQEDSAVYLCASSLLRGHEQYFGPGTRLTVT.

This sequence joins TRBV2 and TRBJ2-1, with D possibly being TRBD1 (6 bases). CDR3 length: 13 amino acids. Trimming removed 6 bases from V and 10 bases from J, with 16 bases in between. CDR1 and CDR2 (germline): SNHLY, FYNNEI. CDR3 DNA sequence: TGTGCCAGCAGCGTAACAGATCAGGGGGAGCAGTTCTTC. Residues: CASSVTDQGEQFF.

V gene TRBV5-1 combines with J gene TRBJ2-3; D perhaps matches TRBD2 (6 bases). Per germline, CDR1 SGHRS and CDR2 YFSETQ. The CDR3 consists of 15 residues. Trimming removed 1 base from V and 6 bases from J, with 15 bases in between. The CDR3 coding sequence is TGCGCCAGCAGCTTGCGATTGGCGGGGCCGGATACGCAGTATTTT. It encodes CASSLRLAGPDTQYF.